This TCR beta chain came from a study of CD8+ T cells in alopecia areata. The treatment: oral pan-JAK inhibitor, 5-10 mg twice daily. The germline CDR1 and CDR2 sequences are SGHVS and FQNEAQ. V was pared by 0 bases and J by 10 bases, with 22 bases between. The CDR3 is made up of 18 amino acids. cDNA serving as the sequencing template came from extracted, reverse transcribed RNA. Assay: immunoSEQ multiplex PCR; the TCRdb copy retains only in-frame clones and omits some. The table includes about 210,000 clones, about 57% detected once. Specimen: CD4+ T cells sorted from blood, collected at week 4, from a patient treated with tofacitinib. This chain joins TRBV7-8 and TRBJ1-6; a weak D match, TRBD1 (6 bases). This receptor was obtained from a human donor with alopecia areata. CDR3 residues: CASSLAEGGGDVESPLHF. CDR3 sequence (DNA): TGTGCCAGCAGCTTAGCAGAGGGCGGGGGCGATGTTGAATCACCCCTCCACTTT.